This T cell receptor beta chain was identified in a study of molecular identifiers for immune sequencing clone quantification. Construction of naive CD8 libraries employed roughly 18,000 to 1,000,000 sorted cells together with 10%, 30% or 50% RNA. General study findings and limits: Barcode collisions between identical TCR molecules could shrink estimates of highly expanded clone sizes.

This clonotype was seen only a few times. Antigen unknown. MiXCR, run by TCRdb on the PCR reads, gives a single entry per CDR3 protein. The sample has 400,000 to 600,000 distinct CDR3 sequences; about 21% are singletons. This CDR3 is 16 amino acids long. V was pared by 5 bases and J by 0 bases, with 16 bases between. Per the germline V gene, CDR1 is SGHAT and CDR2 is FQNNGV. The chain combines TRBV11-2 with TRBJ1-1, with D possibly matching TRBD1 (6 bases). This receptor was obtained from a human donor in good health. Some libraries in this study had Jurkat cell RNA spiked in. The sequenced sample consisted of naive CD8+ T cells from blood, with Jurkat cell RNA spiked in. Documented subset: FACS-sorted CD8+CD4-CCR7+CD45RA+ naive T cells. CDR3 residues: CASSQATGLLNTEAFF. CDR3 in DNA: TGTGCCAGCAGCCAGGCGACAGGTCTGCTGAACACTGAAGCTTTCTTT.